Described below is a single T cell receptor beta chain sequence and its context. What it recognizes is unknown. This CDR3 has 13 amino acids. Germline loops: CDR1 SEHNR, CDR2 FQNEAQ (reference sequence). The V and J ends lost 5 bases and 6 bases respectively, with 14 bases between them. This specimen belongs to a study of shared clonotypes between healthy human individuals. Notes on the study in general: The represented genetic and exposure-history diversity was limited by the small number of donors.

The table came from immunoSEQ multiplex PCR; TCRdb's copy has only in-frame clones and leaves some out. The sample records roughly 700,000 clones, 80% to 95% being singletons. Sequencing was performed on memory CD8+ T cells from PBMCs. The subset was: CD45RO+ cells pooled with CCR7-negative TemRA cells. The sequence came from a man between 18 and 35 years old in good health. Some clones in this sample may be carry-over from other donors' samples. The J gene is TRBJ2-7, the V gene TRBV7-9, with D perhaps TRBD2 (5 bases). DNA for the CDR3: TGTGCCAGCAGCAGGGAGCCAGGATCCGAGCAGTACTTC. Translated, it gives CASSREPGSEQYF.